This T cell receptor beta chain is from a study of shared clonotypes between healthy human individuals. The assay was immunoSEQ multiplex PCR, and TCRdb's table has in-frame clones only and misses some. The table records hundreds of thousands of clones, 90% to 95% of them present only once. CDR3 length equals 18 residues. Germline V lookup: CDR1 SGHAT, CDR2 FQNNGV. Trimming took off 4 bases at V and 0 bases at J, with 16 bases between the two ends. CD8 cells regarded as naive lacked CD45RO, were positively chosen for CCR7, and omitted terminally differentiated effector memory CD45RA+ cells. Material: naive CD8+ T cells sorted from blood. This receptor was identified in a woman aged 25 to 39 in good health. The chain combines TRBV11-2 with TRBJ2-6, with D unresolved. The CDR3 here is CASSSQDGLYSGANVLTF. CDR3 nucleotides: TGTGCCAGCAGCTCCCAGGACGGCTTGTACTCTGGGGCCAACGTCCTGACTTTC.